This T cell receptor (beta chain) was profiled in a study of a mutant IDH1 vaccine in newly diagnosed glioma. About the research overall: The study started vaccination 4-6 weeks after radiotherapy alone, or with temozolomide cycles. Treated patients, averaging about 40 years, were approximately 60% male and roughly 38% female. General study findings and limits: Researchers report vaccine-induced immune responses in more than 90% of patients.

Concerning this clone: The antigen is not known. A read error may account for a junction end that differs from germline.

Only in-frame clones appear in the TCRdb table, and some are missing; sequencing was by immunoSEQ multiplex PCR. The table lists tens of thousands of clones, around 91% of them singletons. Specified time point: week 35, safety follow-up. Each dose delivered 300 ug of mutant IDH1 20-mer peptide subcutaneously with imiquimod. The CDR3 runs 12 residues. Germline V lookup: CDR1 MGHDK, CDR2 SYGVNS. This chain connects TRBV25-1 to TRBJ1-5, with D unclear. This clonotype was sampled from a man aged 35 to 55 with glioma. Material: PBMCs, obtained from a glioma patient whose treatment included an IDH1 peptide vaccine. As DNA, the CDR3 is TGTGCCAGCAGTGCCACTGGCAGCCCCAGCAATTTT. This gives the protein CASSATGSPSNF.